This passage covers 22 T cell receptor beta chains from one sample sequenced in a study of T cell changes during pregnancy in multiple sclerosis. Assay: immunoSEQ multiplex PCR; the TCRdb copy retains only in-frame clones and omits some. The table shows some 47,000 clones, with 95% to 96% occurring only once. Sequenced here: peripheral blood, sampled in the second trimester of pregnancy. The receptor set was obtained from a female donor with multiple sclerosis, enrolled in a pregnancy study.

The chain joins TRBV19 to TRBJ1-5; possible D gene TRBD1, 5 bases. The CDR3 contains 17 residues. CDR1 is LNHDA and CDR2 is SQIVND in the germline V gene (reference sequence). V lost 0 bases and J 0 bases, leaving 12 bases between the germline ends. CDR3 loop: CASSIDPFDSSNQPQHF. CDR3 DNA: TGTGCCAGTAGTATAGACCCCTTCGACAGTAGCAATCAGCCCCAGCATTTT.

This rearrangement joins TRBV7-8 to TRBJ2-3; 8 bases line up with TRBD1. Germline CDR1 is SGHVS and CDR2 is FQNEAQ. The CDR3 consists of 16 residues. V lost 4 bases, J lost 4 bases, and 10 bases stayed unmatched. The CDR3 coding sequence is TGTGCCAGCAGCTCGGGGTGGACAGGGATGGCAGATACGCAGTATTTT. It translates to CASSSGWTGMADTQYF.

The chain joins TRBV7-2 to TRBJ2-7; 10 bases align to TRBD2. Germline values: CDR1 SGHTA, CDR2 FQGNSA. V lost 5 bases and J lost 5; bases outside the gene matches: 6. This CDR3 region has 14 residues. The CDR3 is CASSLSSGGNEQYF. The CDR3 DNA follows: TGTGCCAGCAGCCTCTCTAGCGGGGGTAACGAGCAGTACTTC.

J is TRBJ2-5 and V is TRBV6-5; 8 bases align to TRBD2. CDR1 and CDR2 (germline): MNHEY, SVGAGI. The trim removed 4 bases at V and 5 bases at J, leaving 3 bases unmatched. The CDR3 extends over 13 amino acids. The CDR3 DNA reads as TGTGCCAGCAGTTCACGGGGGGGGGAGACCCAGTACTTC. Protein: CASSSRGGETQYF.

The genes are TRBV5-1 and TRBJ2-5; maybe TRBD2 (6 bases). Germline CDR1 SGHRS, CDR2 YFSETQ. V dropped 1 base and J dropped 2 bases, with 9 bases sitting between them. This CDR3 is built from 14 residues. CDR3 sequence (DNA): TGCGCCAGCAGCTTGAAGAGCGGGCAAGAGACCCAGTACTTC. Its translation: CASSLKSGQETQYF.

As DNA, the CDR3 is TGTGCCAGCAGCTTACCCATAGGACAGGATAGAGGCTACACCTTC. Translated, it gives CASSLPIGQDRGYTF. This rearrangement joins TRBV11-2 to TRBJ1-2, with 7 bases matching TRBD1. The CDR3 sequence is 15 residues long. Trimming took 2 bases from V and 8 from J; bases not matched to a gene: 11. From germline, CDR1 is SGHAT and CDR2 FQNNGV.

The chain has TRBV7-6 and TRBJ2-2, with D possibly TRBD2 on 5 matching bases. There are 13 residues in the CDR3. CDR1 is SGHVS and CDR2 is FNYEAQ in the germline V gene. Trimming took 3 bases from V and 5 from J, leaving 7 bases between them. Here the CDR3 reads CASSFGKTGELFF. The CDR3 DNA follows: TGTGCCAGCAGCTTCGGGAAAACCGGGGAGCTGTTTTTT.

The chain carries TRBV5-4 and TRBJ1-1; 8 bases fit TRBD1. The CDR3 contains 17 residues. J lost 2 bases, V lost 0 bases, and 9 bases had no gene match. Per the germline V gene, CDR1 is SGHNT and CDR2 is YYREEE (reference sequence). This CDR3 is CASSLGLSRGLNTEAFF. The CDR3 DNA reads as TGTGCCAGCAGCTTGGGCCTTTCCAGGGGGCTAAACACTGAAGCTTTCTTT.

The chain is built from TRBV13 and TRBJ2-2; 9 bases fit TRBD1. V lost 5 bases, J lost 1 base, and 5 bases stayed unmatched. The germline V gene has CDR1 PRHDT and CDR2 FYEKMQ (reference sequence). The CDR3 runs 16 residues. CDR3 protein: CASSARTGENTGELFF. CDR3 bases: TGTGCCAGCAGCGCCCGGACAGGGGAGAACACCGGGGAGCTGTTTTTT.

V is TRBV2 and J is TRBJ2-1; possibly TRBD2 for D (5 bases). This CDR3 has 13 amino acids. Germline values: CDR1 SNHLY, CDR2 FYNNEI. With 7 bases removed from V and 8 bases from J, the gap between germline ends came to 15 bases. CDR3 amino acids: CASTGMQGHEQFF. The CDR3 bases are TGTGCCAGCACGGGGATGCAAGGCCATGAGCAGTTCTTC.

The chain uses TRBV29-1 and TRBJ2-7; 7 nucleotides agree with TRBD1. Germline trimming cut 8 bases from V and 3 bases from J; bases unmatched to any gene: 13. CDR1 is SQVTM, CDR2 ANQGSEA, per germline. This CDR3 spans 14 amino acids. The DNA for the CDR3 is TGCAGCACGACGGGACCTGGACAGGTCTACGAGCAGTACTTC. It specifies CSTTGPGQVYEQYF.

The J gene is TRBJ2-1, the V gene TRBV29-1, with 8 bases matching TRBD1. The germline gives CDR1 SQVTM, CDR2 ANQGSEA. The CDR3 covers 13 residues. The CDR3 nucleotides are TGCAGGGTCTCAGGGGGCTTCAACAATGAGCAGTTCTTC. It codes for CRVSGGFNNEQFF.

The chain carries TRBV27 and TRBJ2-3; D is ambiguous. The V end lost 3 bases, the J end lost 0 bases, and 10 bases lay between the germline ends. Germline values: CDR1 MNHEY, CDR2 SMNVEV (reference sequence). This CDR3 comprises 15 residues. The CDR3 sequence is CASSLSLLSTDTQYF. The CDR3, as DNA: TGTGCCAGCAGTTTGAGCCTCCTGAGCACAGATACGCAGTATTTT.

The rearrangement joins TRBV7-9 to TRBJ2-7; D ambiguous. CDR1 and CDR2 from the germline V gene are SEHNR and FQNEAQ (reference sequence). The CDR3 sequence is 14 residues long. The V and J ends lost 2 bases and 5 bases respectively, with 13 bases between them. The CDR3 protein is CASSLSGPGNEQYF. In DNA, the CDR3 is TGTGCCAGCAGCTTAAGTGGGCCCGGAAACGAGCAGTACTTC.

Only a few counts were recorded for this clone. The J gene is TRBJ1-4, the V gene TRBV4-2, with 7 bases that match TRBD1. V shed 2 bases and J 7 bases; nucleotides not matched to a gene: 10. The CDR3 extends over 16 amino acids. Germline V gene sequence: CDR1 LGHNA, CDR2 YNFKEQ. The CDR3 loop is CASSQSLRDSVEKLFF. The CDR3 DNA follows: TGTGCCAGCAGCCAAAGCCTCCGGGACAGCGTTGAAAAACTGTTTTTT.

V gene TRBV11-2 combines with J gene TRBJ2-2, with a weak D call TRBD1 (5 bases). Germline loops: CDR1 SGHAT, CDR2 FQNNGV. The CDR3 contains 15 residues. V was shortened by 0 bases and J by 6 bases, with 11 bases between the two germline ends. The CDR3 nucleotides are TGTGCCAGCAGCTTAGAGCGTTTAGGGGCCGGGGAGCTGTTTTTT. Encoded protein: CASSLERLGAGELFF.

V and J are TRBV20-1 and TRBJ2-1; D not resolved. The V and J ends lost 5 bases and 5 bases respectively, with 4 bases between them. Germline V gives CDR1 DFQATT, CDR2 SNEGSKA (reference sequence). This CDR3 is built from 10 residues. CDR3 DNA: TGCAGTGCTCCAAACAATGAGCAGTTCTTC. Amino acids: CSAPNNEQFF.

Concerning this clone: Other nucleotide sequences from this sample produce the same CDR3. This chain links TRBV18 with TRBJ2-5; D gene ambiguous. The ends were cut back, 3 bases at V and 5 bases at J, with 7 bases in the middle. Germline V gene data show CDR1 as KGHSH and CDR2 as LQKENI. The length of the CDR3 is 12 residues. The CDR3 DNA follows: TGTGCCAGCTCACCGGGCAGGGAGACCCAGTACTTC. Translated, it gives CASSPGRETQYF.

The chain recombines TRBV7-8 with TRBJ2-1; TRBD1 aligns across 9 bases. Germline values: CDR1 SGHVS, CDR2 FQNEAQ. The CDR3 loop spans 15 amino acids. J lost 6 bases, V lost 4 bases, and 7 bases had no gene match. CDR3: CASSSTGTGINEQFF. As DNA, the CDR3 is TGTGCCAGCAGCTCAACCGGGACAGGGATCAATGAGCAGTTCTTC.

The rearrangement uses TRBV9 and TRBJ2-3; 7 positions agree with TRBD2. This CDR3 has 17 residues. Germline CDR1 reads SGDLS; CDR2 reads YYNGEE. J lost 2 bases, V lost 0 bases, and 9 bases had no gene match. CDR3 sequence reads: CASSVERAGADTDTQYF. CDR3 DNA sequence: TGTGCCAGCAGCGTAGAACGCGCGGGAGCGGACACAGATACGCAGTATTTT.

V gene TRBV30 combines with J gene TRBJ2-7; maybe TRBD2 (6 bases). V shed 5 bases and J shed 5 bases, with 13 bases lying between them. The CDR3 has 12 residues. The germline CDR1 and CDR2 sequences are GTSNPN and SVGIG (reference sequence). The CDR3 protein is CAWRERSHEQYF. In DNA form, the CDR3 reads TGTGCCTGGCGGGAGAGATCCCACGAGCAGTACTTC.

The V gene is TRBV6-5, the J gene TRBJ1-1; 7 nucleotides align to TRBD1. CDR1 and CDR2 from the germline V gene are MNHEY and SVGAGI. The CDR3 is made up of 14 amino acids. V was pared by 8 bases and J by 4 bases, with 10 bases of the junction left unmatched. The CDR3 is CASGRQGLGTEAFF. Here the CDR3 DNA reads TGTGCCAGCGGAAGACAGGGCCTGGGCACTGAAGCTTTCTTT.